This passage covers 16 T cell receptor beta chains from one sample sequenced in a study of T cell responses to AZD1222 COVID-19 vaccine. Sequenced by immunoSEQ multiplex PCR; TCRdb stores in-frame clones only, minus some. The sample records approximately 100,000 clones, about 90% being singletons. The starting material was peripheral blood, obtained on day 0 of AZD1222 vaccination. These receptors all stem from an adult in good health.

The chain combines TRBV7-2 with TRBJ1-1; tentative D call: TRBD1 (6 bases). V lost 1 base and J lost 1, with 10 bases in between. This CDR3 is 15 amino acids long. Germline V gene data show CDR1 as SGHTA and CDR2 as FQGNSA. The chain's CDR3 is CASSLGGAKNTEAFF. DNA for the CDR3: TGTGCCAGCAGCTTAGGGGGGGCCAAGAACACTGAAGCTTTCTTT.

The V call is TRBV7-9, the J call TRBJ2-3, with 9 bases fitting TRBD2. Germline V gene lookup returns CDR1 SEHNR and CDR2 FQNEAQ (reference sequence). V shed 1 base and J 3 bases; nucleotides not matched to a gene: 2. This CDR3 has 15 residues. The CDR3 spells CASSLGLAGTDTQYF. The DNA for the CDR3 is TGTGCCAGCAGCTTAGGGCTAGCGGGGACAGATACGCAGTATTTT.

This chain uses TRBV29-1 with TRBJ2-7; 14 positions match TRBD2. V shed 4 bases and J 2 bases; nucleotides not matched to a gene: 1. The CDR3 loop spans 14 amino acids. Germline CDR1 is SQVTM and CDR2 is ANQGSEA. The CDR3: CSVGLAGGTYEQYF. The CDR3 DNA is TGCAGCGTTGGACTAGCGGGAGGGACCTACGAGCAGTACTTC.

This chain uses TRBV3-1 (or the pseudogene TRBV3-2) with TRBJ2-7; the D is unclear. Germline CDR1 and CDR2: LGHDT and YNNKEL (reference sequence). The germline V and J ends were trimmed by 0 bases and 3 bases, with 6 bases remaining between them. This CDR3 spans 13 amino acids. The CDR3 region is CASSQEENYEQYF. The DNA of the CDR3 is TGTGCCAGCAGCCAAGAAGAGAACTACGAGCAGTACTTC.

The chain joins TRBV28 to TRBJ1-1; 7 bases are shared with TRBD1. Trimming took 6 bases from V and 6 from J; bases not matched to a gene: 10. Germline loops: CDR1 MDHEN, CDR2 SYDVKM. CDR3 length equals 14 residues. CDR3 residues: CASRPTGTWPEAFF. As DNA, the CDR3 is TGTGCCAGCAGACCGACAGGGACTTGGCCTGAAGCTTTCTTT.

V is TRBV7-9 and J is TRBJ1-1; D remains ambiguous. Deletions cut 1 base from V and 5 bases from J, with 11 bases between. Germline V gene sequence: CDR1 SEHNR, CDR2 FQNEAQ (reference sequence). This CDR3 is built from 14 residues. In DNA, the CDR3 is TGTGCCAGCAGCTTAGAAATGGGTAGGACTGAAGCTTTCTTT. This codes for CASSLEMGRTEAFF.

This clone was seen once. The chain recombines TRBV14 with TRBJ1-2; possible D gene TRBD1, 6 bases. The germline gives CDR1 SGHDN, CDR2 FVKESK. CDR3 length: 15 amino acids. V was cut by 4 bases and J by 8 bases, with 20 bases left in between. This chain's CDR3 is CASSLILTGIGGYTF. The CDR3 nucleotides are TGTGCCAGCAGCCTCATACTTACAGGGATCGGCGGCTACACCTTC.

The CDR3 region has the DNA TGTGCCAGCAGCCGTACTTGGGGGACCCCCCACGAGCAGTACTTC. This gives the protein CASSRTWGTPHEQYF. The rearrangement joins TRBV6-2 or TRBV6-3 to TRBJ2-7; D may correspond to TRBD1 or TRBD2 (5 bases each). V was clipped by 6 bases and J by 5 bases, with 20 bases between them. The germline V gene encodes CDR1 MNHEY and CDR2 SVGEGT. This CDR3 has 15 amino acids.

The chain combines TRBV7-2 with TRBJ1-5; 7 bases match TRBD1. Germline trimming cut 5 bases from V and 7 bases from J; bases unmatched to any gene: 5. CDR1 is SGHTA, CDR2 FQGNSA, per germline. CDR3 length equals 13 residues. CDR3 nucleotides: TGTGCCAGCAGCCGAAAACAGGGGCAGCCCCAGCATTTT. It translates to CASSRKQGQPQHF.

CDR3 sequence: CASRKTGDSNQPQHF. In DNA form, the CDR3 reads TGTGCCAGCAGAAAGACAGGGGATAGCAATCAGCCCCAGCATTTT. The V call is TRBV6-5, the J call TRBJ1-5; 8 bases line up with TRBD1. Germline V gives CDR1 MNHEY, CDR2 SVGAGI. J gave up 0 bases and V 6 bases, and 4 bases lay outside the gene matches. The CDR3 runs to 15 residues.

This clone was recorded only once. This rearrangement joins TRBV7-2 to TRBJ1-2, with no clear D. The CDR3 is 14 residues long. V lost 1 base and J lost 3, with 9 bases in between. The germline gives CDR1 SGHTA, CDR2 FQGNSA. The DNA of the CDR3 is TGTGCCAGCAGCTTAGAAGGTCAGGACTATGGCTACACCTTC. Protein: CASSLEGQDYGYTF.

The rearrangement links TRBV7-9 to TRBJ1-3; D uncertain. Germline V gene sequence: CDR1 SEHNR, CDR2 FQNEAQ (reference sequence). There are 13 residues in the CDR3. The V gene lost 2 bases and the J gene lost 4 bases, with 6 bases spanning the gap. The CDR3 DNA reads TGTGCCAGCAGCTTATACGAAGGAAACACCATATATTTT. Protein sequence: CASSLYEGNTIYF.

This chain connects TRBV6-5 to TRBJ1-2; TRBD1 might be the D (5 bases). Germline V gives CDR1 MNHEY, CDR2 SVGAGI. V gave up 0 bases and J gave up 7 bases, with 12 bases separating them. The CDR3 is made up of 14 amino acids. The CDR3 nucleotides read TGTGCCAGCAGTTACTCAGGGGCGGGTGGTGGCTACACCTTC. This encodes CASSYSGAGGGYTF.

V usage is TRBV15 and J usage is TRBJ2-3; D call uncertain. The germline CDR1 and CDR2 sequences are LNHNV and YYDKDF (reference sequence). The CDR3 totals 14 residues. V lost 0 bases, J lost 3 bases, and 7 bases lay in between. The CDR3 DNA sequence: TGTGCCACCAGCAGAGATTGGGGTACAGATACGCAGTATTTT. Protein sequence: CATSRDWGTDTQYF.

This chain links TRBV5-6 with TRBJ2-7; unclear D gene. V was trimmed by 1 base and J by 3 bases, leaving 5 bases between them. Germline loops: CDR1 SGHDT, CDR2 YYEEEE. The CDR3 loop spans 12 amino acids. CDR3 in DNA: TGTGCCAGCAGCTTGCGTCTCTACGAGCAGTACTTC. As protein: CASSLRLYEQYF.

The V call is TRBV18, the J call TRBJ1-3; no reliable D call. V was cut by 1 base and J by 4 bases, with 14 bases left in between. CDR1 and CDR2 from the germline V gene are KGHSH and LQKENI. This CDR3 is built from 16 residues. The CDR3: CASSPRDQKWGNTIYF. The CDR3 DNA sequence: TGTGCCAGCTCACCACGAGATCAGAAGTGGGGAAACACCATATATTTT.